A selection of T cell receptor beta chains follows, all from one sample in a study of PD-1 blockade in classical Hodgkin lymphoma. Sequencing used immunoSEQ multiplex PCR; TCRdb keeps in-frame clones, though not all of them. Here the sample spans approximately 24,000 clones, more than 65% being singletons. The specimen was peripheral blood mononuclear cells (PBMCs), collected before the fourth cycle of nivolumab. The source is a human donor with classical Hodgkin lymphoma. The CDR3 runs from the conserved cysteine through the conserved F or W. The D gene is left open where the match is weak. Size tells how often a clone was seen (once, few, many) or the class of an expanded clone, and some rows leave it out.

CDR3aa	CDR3nt	v_gene	j_gene	d_gene	abundance
CASSVGGQGLYNEQFF	TGTGCCAGCAGCGTAGGTGGGCAGGGGCTCTACAATGAGCAGTTCTTC	TRBV9	TRBJ2-1	NA	once
CASSEGPYNEQFF	TGCGCCAGCAGTGAGGGGCCCTACAATGAGCAGTTCTTC	TRBV10-1	TRBJ2-1	NA	NA
CASSRAGQGKDSYTF	TGTGCCAGCAGCCGGGCGGGGCAGGGAAAAGATTCTTACACCTTC	TRBV5-5	TRBJ1-2	NA	NA
CAISESMVGNYGYTF	TGTGCCATCAGTGAGTCGATGGTGGGTAACTATGGCTACACCTTC	TRBV10-3	TRBJ1-2	NA	NA
CASSVTTGSNQPQHF	TGCGCCAGCAGCGTAACAACAGGGAGCAATCAGCCCCAGCATTTT	TRBV5-1	TRBJ1-5	NA	few
CASSLFPPGSSYNEQFF	TGTGCCAGCAGTTTATTCCCTCCGGGGAGCTCCTACAATGAGCAGTTCTTC	TRBV27	TRBJ2-1	NA	NA
CASSPTRQGFHGYTF	TGTGCCAGCAGTCCCACCCGACAAGGGTTTCATGGCTACACCTTC	TRBV6-5	TRBJ1-2	NA	NA
CASSPSTLSLQETQYF	TGTGCCAGCTCACCATCGACTCTTAGCCTTCAAGAGACCCAGTACTTC	TRBV18	TRBJ2-5	NA	once
CASSPRTGRETQYF	TGTGCCAGCAGTCCCCGGACAGGCCGGGAGACCCAGTACTTC	TRBV2	TRBJ2-5	TRBD1	NA
CASNSYNEQFF	TGTGCCAGCAACTCCTACAATGAGCAGTTCTTC	TRBV6-6	TRBJ2-1	NA	NA
CASSLVQGAPEAFF	TGTGCCAGCAGCTTAGTACAGGGGGCTCCCGAAGCTTTCTTT	TRBV7-9	TRBJ1-1	TRBD1	medium-sized
CASSLQGASNQPQHF	TGCGCCAGCAGCCTACAGGGGGCGAGCAATCAGCCCCAGCATTTT	TRBV5-1	TRBJ1-5	TRBD1	NA
CASSPTGYEQYF	TGTGCCAGCAGTCCGACGGGTTACGAGCAGTACTTC	TRBV6-1	TRBJ2-7	NA	NA
CASSTRGPDTQYF	TGTGCCAGCAGCACAAGGGGCCCAGATACGCAGTATTTT	TRBV7-9	TRBJ2-3	NA	NA
CAWSVLDNSPLHF	TGTGCCTGGAGTGTACTGGATAATTCACCCCTCCACTTT	TRBV30	TRBJ1-6	NA	few
CAWRGDTEAFF	TGTGCCTGGAGGGGGGACACTGAAGCTTTCTTT	TRBV30	TRBJ1-1	NA	few
CASSLGSAMYQETQYF	TGTGCCAGCAGCCTCGGGAGCGCTATGTACCAAGAGACCCAGTACTTC	TRBV7-6	TRBJ2-5	NA	NA
CATSRDGHQAGGPHEQYF	TGTGCCACCAGCAGAGATGGTCATCAAGCGGGAGGGCCCCACGAGCAGTACTTC	TRBV15	TRBJ2-7	TRBD2	NA
CSAASETQYF	TGCAGTGCTGCCTCGGAGACCCAGTACTTC	TRBV20-1	TRBJ2-5	NA	NA
CASSFLINTEAFF	TGTGCCAGCAGTTTCCTAATCAACACTGAAGCTTTCTTT	TRBV6-6	TRBJ1-1	NA	NA
CASSLGTERNTIYF	TGCGCCAGCAGCTTGGGGACAGAAAGAAACACCATATATTTT	TRBV5-1	TRBJ1-3	NA	NA
CASSPSYEQYF	TGTGCCAGCAGTCCCTCCTACGAGCAGTACTTC	TRBV2	TRBJ2-7	NA	NA
CSARGPYEQYF	TGCAGTGCTAGGGGTCCGTACGAGCAGTACTTC	TRBV20-1	TRBJ2-7	NA	NA
CASSPSVTDVSTDTQYF	TGTGCCAGCAGCCCCTCCGTAACAGACGTTAGCACAGATACGCAGTATTTT	TRBV5-6	TRBJ2-3	NA	few
CASSLFSLAGGGNEQFF	TGTGCCAGCAGCTTATTCTCTTTAGCGGGAGGGGGGAATGAGCAGTTCTTC	TRBV11-1	TRBJ2-1	TRBD2	NA
CASSLFGSGSQETQYF	TGTGCCAGCAGTTTATTTGGTAGCGGGAGCCAAGAGACCCAGTACTTC	TRBV28	TRBJ2-5	TRBD2	once
CASSSQDNEKLFF	TGCGCCAGCAGCTCCCAAGACAATGAAAAACTGTTTTTT	TRBV5-1	TRBJ1-4	NA	NA
CASSIDFSGRATLKSYEQYF	TGTGCCAGTAGTATAGATTTCAGCGGGAGGGCTACTCTCAAGAGCTACGAGCAGTACTTC	TRBV19	TRBJ2-7	TRBD2	NA
CASSQDTGGPYTGELFF	TGTGCCAGCAGCCAAGATACGGGGGGGCCGTACACCGGGGAGCTGTTTTTT	TRBV4-2	TRBJ2-2	TRBD2	few
CASSLAGNTEAFF	TGTGCCAGCAGCTTAGCAGGGAACACTGAAGCTTTCTTT	TRBV7-6	TRBJ1-1	NA	once
CAISGRGELFF	TGTGCCATCAGCGGCCGCGGGGAGCTGTTTTTT	TRBV10-3	TRBJ2-2	NA	NA
CASSSIDLALGYTF	TGTGCCAGTAGTAGTATAGATCTAGCACTCGGCTACACCTTC	TRBV19	TRBJ1-2	NA	once
CAWSALKRGGGTDTQYF	TGTGCCTGGAGTGCTCTTAAGCGAGGGGGCGGCACAGATACGCAGTATTTT	TRBV30	TRBJ2-3	TRBD1	NA
CASSLEGIGTEAFF	TGTGCCAGCAGCTTAGAGGGAATAGGCACTGAAGCTTTCTTT	TRBV5-6	TRBJ1-1	NA	NA
CSTYSGATEAFF	TGCAGCACTTACTCCGGGGCCACTGAAGCTTTCTTT	TRBV29-1	TRBJ1-1	NA	few
CASSQNPGDIQYF	TGTGCCAGCAGCCAAAACCCCGGGGACATTCAGTACTTC	TRBV11-3	TRBJ2-4	NA	NA
CASSPRGGTGELFF	TGTGCCAGCAGTCCCCGGGGGGGCACCGGGGAGCTGTTTTTT	TRBV6-1	TRBJ2-2	TRBD2	NA
CASSLAGPNYEQYF	TGCGCCAGCAGCTTGGCTGGGCCAAACTACGAGCAGTACTTC	TRBV5-1	TRBJ2-7	NA	NA
CASSLAVRGSSNQPQHF	TGTGCCAGCAGTTTAGCAGTCAGGGGGTCAAGCAATCAGCCCCAGCATTTT	TRBV28	TRBJ1-5	TRBD1	NA
CASSLDLGGASVGEQFF	TGTGCCAGCAGCTTAGATCTCGGCGGGGCCTCTGTGGGTGAGCAGTTCTTC	TRBV11-3	TRBJ2-1	NA	NA
CASKGTGELFF	TGTGCCAGTAAAGGAACCGGGGAGCTGTTTTTT	TRBV6-1	TRBJ2-2	NA	NA
CASSHGGGRYEQYF	TGTGCCAGCAGTCATGGGGGCGGGCGGTACGAGCAGTACTTC	TRBV27	TRBJ2-7	NA	NA
CASSPPSGRGINEQFF	TGTGCCAGCTCCCCCCCTAGCGGGAGGGGGATCAATGAGCAGTTCTTC	TRBV18	TRBJ2-1	TRBD2	once
CASSQDLWLGEQYF	TGTGCCAGCAGCCAAGATCTGTGGTTGGGCGAGCAGTACTTC	TRBV4-2	TRBJ2-7	NA	NA
CASSLEVGEQYF	TGTGCCAGCAGCTTAGAGGTTGGTGAGCAGTACTTC	TRBV7-9	TRBJ2-7	NA	NA
CASSFLGQSSTDTQYF	TGTGCCAGCAGCTTTCTCGGACAGTCAAGCACAGATACGCAGTATTTT	TRBV11-2	TRBJ2-3	NA	NA
CATSRVFGTNYGYTF	TGTGCCACCAGCAGAGTCTTCGGGACAAACTATGGCTACACCTTC	TRBV15	TRBJ1-2	NA	NA
CAIPRGLAGGWEVIWSSCEQYF	TGTGCCATCCCACGCGGGCTAGCGGGAGGTTGGGAGGTTATATGGTCATCATGCGAGCAGTACTTC	TRBV10-3	TRBJ2-7	TRBD2	NA
CATSSGQFSGANVLTF	TGTGCCACTTCGTCCGGACAGTTCTCTGGGGCCAACGTCCTGACTTTC	TRBV10-3	TRBJ2-6	NA	NA
CASTSTGVLPYEQYF	TGTGCCAGCACCTCGACAGGAGTTCTCCCCTACGAGCAGTACTTC	TRBV6-6	TRBJ2-7	NA	NA
CASTDGHEQYF	TGCGCCAGCACCGACGGGCACGAGCAGTACTTC	TRBV10-1	TRBJ2-7	NA	once
CASSNLAGTGELFF	TGTGCCAGTAGTAATCTAGCCGGCACCGGGGAGCTGTTTTTT	TRBV19	TRBJ2-2	NA	NA
CASSASTGTDTQYF	TGTGCCAGCAGCGCCTCAACGGGAACAGATACGCAGTATTTT	TRBV11-3	TRBJ2-3	NA	NA
CASSPGEGIGQPQHF	TGTGCCAGCAGCCCGGGGGAAGGGATCGGTCAGCCCCAGCATTTT	TRBV7-7	TRBJ1-5	NA	NA
CASSLGGRQSAGNTIYF	TGTGCCAGCAGCTTGGGCGGGAGACAGTCCGCTGGAAACACCATATATTTT	TRBV7-9	TRBJ1-3	NA	NA
CASSLSYNEQFF	TGTGCCAGCAGTTTGTCCTACAATGAGCAGTTCTTC	TRBV28	TRBJ2-1	NA	NA
CATGKGLNTEAFF	TGTGCCACCGGGAAGGGGTTGAACACTGAAGCTTTCTTT	TRBV10-3	TRBJ1-1	NA	few
CASSEASSGSGNTIYF	TGTGCCAGCAGTGAAGCCTCGTCAGGCTCTGGAAACACCATATATTTT	TRBV6-1	TRBJ1-3	NA	NA
CASSLLRAGVTGELFF	TGTGCCAGCAGCTTGTTGAGAGCGGGAGTTACCGGGGAGCTGTTTTTT	TRBV5-4	TRBJ2-2	TRBD2	NA